The next 14 T cell receptor beta chains were all read from a single sample in a study of blood T cell repertoires in COVID-19. Method: immunoSEQ multiplex PCR; TCRdb's copy keeps in-frame clones and lacks some. Among about 150,000 clones listed, about 90% were seen once. The sample consisted of peripheral blood. These receptors originate from an elderly man with acute or convalescent COVID-19.

The chain has TRBV10-3 and TRBJ1-1; D is possibly TRBD1 (6 bases). Trimming stripped 3 bases from V and 0 bases from J, with 11 bases between. This CDR3 is built from 15 residues. Per germline, CDR1 ENHRY and CDR2 SYGVKD. CDR3 loop: CAISDPGHLNTEAFF. The CDR3 bases are TGTGCCATCAGTGACCCGGGACACCTGAACACTGAAGCTTTCTTT.

The chain employs TRBV2 and TRBJ1-5, with D hard to call. CDR1 and CDR2 (germline): SNHLY, FYNNEI. V lost 4 bases to trimming and J lost 3 bases, with 10 bases between them. The length of the CDR3 is 14 residues. CDR3 nucleotides: TGTGCCAGCAGTGGGGAGACACCCAATCAGCCCCAGCATTTT. Translating gives CASSGETPNQPQHF.

The chain employs TRBV25-1 and TRBJ1-4, with D perhaps matching TRBD1 (6 bases). With 2 bases removed from V and 8 bases from J, the gap between germline ends came to 15 bases. Looked up from germline, CDR1 is MGHDK and CDR2 is SYGVNS. This CDR3 comprises 15 residues. CDR3: CASSEIGQSGEKLFF. CDR3 nucleotides: TGTGCCAGCAGTGAAATTGGACAGAGCGGCGAAAAACTGTTTTTT.

The chain carries TRBV11-2 and TRBJ1-1; weak D call: TRBD1 (6 bases). Germline CDR1 reads SGHAT; CDR2 reads FQNNGV. V dropped 5 bases and J dropped 3 bases, with 19 bases sitting between them. This CDR3 has 16 residues. CDR3 sequence: CASSPIHMGAYTEAFF. The CDR3 DNA reads TGTGCCAGCAGCCCGATTCATATGGGGGCGTACACTGAAGCTTTCTTT.

This clone was counted once. The gene calls are TRBV6-6 and TRBJ1-4; no clear D. Trimming shortened V by 6 bases and J by 4 bases, and 9 bases separated the two germline ends. CDR1 and CDR2 (germline): MNHNY, SVGAGI (reference sequence). CDR3 length: 13 residues. The CDR3 DNA is TGTGCCAGCAGCCGCCGGGATAATGAAAAACTGTTTTTT. This translates into CASSRRDNEKLFF.

This chain links TRBV5-4 with TRBJ2-1, with 8 bases matching TRBD2. V was pared by 0 bases and J by 5 bases, with 19 bases of the junction left unmatched. Germline V gene lookup returns CDR1 SGHNT and CDR2 YYREEE (reference sequence). The CDR3 has 20 amino acids. The CDR3 reads CASSLDPIKPGLGIHNEQFF. The DNA of the CDR3 is TGTGCCAGCAGCTTGGACCCAATCAAACCGGGACTAGGGATCCACAATGAGCAGTTCTTC.

The chain couples TRBV5-1 to TRBJ2-7, with 7 bases lining up with TRBD2. The CDR3 contains 16 residues. Germline V lookup: CDR1 SGHRS, CDR2 YFSETQ. The V segment lost 2 bases and the J segment 0 bases; nucleotides outside the gene matches: 8. CDR3 nucleotide sequence: TGCGCCAGCAGCTTTTTGACGGGAGGCCCCTCCTACGAGCAGTACTTC. Translating it yields CASSFLTGGPSYEQYF.

This clone was seen a single time. The rearrangement uses TRBV5-4 and TRBJ2-1, with 10 bases matching TRBD2. The CDR3 has 15 residues. Germline CDR1 reads SGHNT; CDR2 reads YYREEE (reference sequence). V was clipped by 4 bases and J by 0 bases; unmatched bases: 1. For the CDR3, the DNA is TGTGCCAGCAGCATAGCGGGGGGCTCCTACAATGAGCAGTTCTTC. Translation gives CASSIAGGSYNEQFF.

This sequence joins TRBV29-1 and TRBJ2-6; 11 bases match TRBD1. Per germline, CDR1 SQVTM and CDR2 ANQGSEA. Trimming at V came to 5 bases and at J to 0 bases, leaving 9 bases not matched to a gene. The CDR3 runs 18 residues. CDR3 sequence: CSVNEEGQGASGANVLTF. The CDR3 DNA follows: TGCAGCGTTAACGAAGAAGGACAGGGGGCCTCTGGGGCCAACGTCCTGACTTTC. Complete variable domain (other parts from reference TRBV29-1 and TRBJ2-6): SAVISQKPSRDICQRGTSLTIQCQVDSQVTMMFWYRQQPGQSLTLIATANQGSEATYESGFVIDKFPISRPNLTFSTLTVSNMSPEDSSIYLCSVNEEGQGASGANVLTFGAGSRLTVL.

The rearrangement links TRBV2 to TRBJ1-5; TRBD1 is a possible D gene (5 bases). Germline CDR1 and CDR2: SNHLY and FYNNEI. Trimming shortened V by 4 bases and J by 6 bases, and 13 bases separated the two germline ends. CDR3 length equals 14 residues. The CDR3 DNA follows: TGTGCCAGCAGTGGGGGACTGGGAAGTCAGCCCCAGCATTTT. This codes for CASSGGLGSQPQHF.

The rearrangement links TRBV18 to TRBJ1-3, with unresolved D. Germline V gene data show CDR1 as KGHSH and CDR2 as LQKENI. The CDR3 length is 16 residues. V lost 5 bases and J lost 0, with 14 bases in between. DNA for the CDR3: TGTGCCAGCTCATCGGGAGACGGAAGCTCTGGAAACACCATATATTTT. Residues: CASSSGDGSSGNTIYF.

The chain recombines TRBV30 with TRBJ2-7, with 7 bases identical to TRBD1. With 7 bases clipped from V and 4 bases from J, the junction kept 13 bases outside the gene matches. The CDR3 spans 14 residues. CDR1 and CDR2 (germline): GTSNPN, SVGIG (reference sequence). CDR3 sequence: CAYTRVGQPYEQYF. The CDR3 region has the DNA TGTGCCTACACGCGGGTGGGACAGCCTTACGAGCAGTACTTC.

The CDR3 loop reads CASRPAGGAETQYF. CDR3 DNA sequence: TGTGCCAGCAGACCTGCAGGGGGCGCGGAGACCCAGTACTTC. V gene TRBV6-5 combines with J gene TRBJ2-5, with 8 positions matching TRBD1. V dropped 6 bases and J dropped 5; count of bases not matched to a gene: 8. The CDR3 spans 14 residues. Germline V CDR1 and CDR2: MNHEY, SVGAGI.

Here the CDR3 DNA reads TGTGCCAGCAGCCTCTCGACAGGGGGCACCGGGGAGCTGTTTTTT. It codes for CASSLSTGGTGELFF. The chain has TRBV7-9 and TRBJ2-2; TRBD1 matches 9 bases. Looked up from germline, CDR1 is SEHNR and CDR2 is FQNEAQ (reference sequence). The CDR3 is 15 residues long. Losses at the gene ends were 5 bases for V and 4 bases for J; bases not matched to a gene: 5.